This entry is about one T cell receptor beta chain. Antigen specificity is unknown. V was clipped by 1 base and J by 3 bases, with 13 bases between them. From germline, CDR1 is LGHNA and CDR2 YSLEER. The CDR3 extends over 17 amino acids. For the second PCR, which ran for 7 to 11 cycles, a sample-barcoded 5' primer and a J-beta primer mix were used. TCRdb reprocessed the 5' RACE reads via MiXCR and lists one record per CDR3 protein. The table lists under 1 million distinct CDR3 sequences, approximately 44% of them singletons, with approximately 20% in the top ten. The source of the sample is a study of blood T cells in healthy people across ages. Study findings and constraints: PBMCs that were unsorted prevented a conclusive naive versus antigen-experienced comparison.

The sequence came from a man aged 55 to 70 in good health. The material sequenced was blood. This chain uses TRBV4-3 with TRBJ1-6, with D unclear. This chain's CDR3 is CASSQGEPGIYNSPLHF. The CDR3 DNA is TGCGCCAGCAGCCAAGGGGAGCCGGGGATCTATAATTCACCCCTCCACTTT.